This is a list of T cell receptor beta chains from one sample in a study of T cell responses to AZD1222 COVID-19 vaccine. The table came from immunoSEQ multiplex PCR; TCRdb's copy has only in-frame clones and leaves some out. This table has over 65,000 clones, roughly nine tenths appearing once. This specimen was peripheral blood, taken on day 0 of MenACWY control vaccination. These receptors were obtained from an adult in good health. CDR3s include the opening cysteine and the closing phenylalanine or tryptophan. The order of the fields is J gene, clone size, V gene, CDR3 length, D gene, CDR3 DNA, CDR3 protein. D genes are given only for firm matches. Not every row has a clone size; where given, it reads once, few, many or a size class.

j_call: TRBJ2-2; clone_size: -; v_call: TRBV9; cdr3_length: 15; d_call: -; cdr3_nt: TGTGCCAGCAGCGTAGATCTAGAAAGTACCGGGGAGCTGTTTTTT; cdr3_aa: CASSVDLESTGELFF
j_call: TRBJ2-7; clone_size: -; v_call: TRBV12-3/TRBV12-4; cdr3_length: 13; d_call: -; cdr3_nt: TGTGCCAGCAGTTTAGGGGCACCCTACGAGCAGTACTTC; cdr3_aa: CASSLGAPYEQYF
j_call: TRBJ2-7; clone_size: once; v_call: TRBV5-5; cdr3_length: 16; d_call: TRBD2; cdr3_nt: TGTGCCAGCAGTCTCGGTCCGTCTAGCGGAGCCTACGAGCAGTACTTC; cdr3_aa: CASSLGPSSGAYEQYF
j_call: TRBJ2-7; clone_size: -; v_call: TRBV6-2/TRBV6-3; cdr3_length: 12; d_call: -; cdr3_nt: TGTGCCAGCAGTTTGACTAAATACGAGCAGTACTTC; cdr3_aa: CASSLTKYEQYF
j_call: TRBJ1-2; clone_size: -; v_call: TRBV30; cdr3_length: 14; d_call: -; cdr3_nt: TGTGCCTGGGGAGGGGATGGCGGGGAAGGAGGCTACACCTTC; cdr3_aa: CAWGGDGGEGGYTF
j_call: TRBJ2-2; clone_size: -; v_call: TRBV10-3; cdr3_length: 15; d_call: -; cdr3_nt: TGTGCCATCAGCCAGACAACCACGAACACCGGGGAGCTGTTTTTT; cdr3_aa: CAISQTTTNTGELFF
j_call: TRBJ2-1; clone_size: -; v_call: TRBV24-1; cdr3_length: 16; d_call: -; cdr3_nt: TGTGCCACCAGTGATCCAGGGGGGGCTTACGGAGGTGAGCAGTTCTTC; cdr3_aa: CATSDPGGAYGGEQFF
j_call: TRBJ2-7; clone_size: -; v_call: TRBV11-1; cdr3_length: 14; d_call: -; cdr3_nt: TGTGCCAGCAGCTTAAACAGGGTAGCGTACGAGCAGTACTTC; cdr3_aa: CASSLNRVAYEQYF
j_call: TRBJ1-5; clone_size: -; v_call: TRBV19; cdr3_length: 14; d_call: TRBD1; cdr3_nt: TGTGCCAGTAGTTCGGGGACAGGCAATCAGCCCCAGCATTTT; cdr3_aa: CASSSGTGNQPQHF
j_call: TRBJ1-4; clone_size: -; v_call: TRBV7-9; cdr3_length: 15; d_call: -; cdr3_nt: TGTGCCAGCAGCTTCGGGGCAGATAGAAATGAAAAACTGTTTTTT; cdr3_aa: CASSFGADRNEKLFF
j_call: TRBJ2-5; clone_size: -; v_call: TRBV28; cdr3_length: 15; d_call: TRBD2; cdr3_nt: TGTGCCAGCAGTTTATCTGCGCGGGGGGAAGAGACCCAGTACTTC; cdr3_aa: CASSLSARGEETQYF
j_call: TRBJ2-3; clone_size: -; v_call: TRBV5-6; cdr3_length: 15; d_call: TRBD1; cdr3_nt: TGTGCCAGCAGCTGGGGGACAGGGCGCTTCGATACGCAGTATTTT; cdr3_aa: CASSWGTGRFDTQYF
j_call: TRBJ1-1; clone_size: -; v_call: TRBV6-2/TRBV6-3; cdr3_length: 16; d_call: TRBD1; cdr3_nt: TGTGCCAGCAGTTACCACCGGGGACAGCTGAACACTGAAGCTTTCTTT; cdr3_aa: CASSYHRGQLNTEAFF
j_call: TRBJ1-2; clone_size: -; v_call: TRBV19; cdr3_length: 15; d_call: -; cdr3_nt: TGTGCCAGTAGTATTGGGAGGACACCTAACTATGGCTACACCTTC; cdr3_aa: CASSIGRTPNYGYTF
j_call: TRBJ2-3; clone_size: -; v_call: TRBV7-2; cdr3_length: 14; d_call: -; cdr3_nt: TGTGCCAGCAGCGGTACGGACTTCCTGGATACGCAGTATTTT; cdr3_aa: CASSGTDFLDTQYF
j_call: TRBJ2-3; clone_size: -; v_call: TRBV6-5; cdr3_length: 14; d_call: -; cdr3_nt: TGTGCCAGCAGTCCATGGGGTGCGGGGGATACGCAGTATTTT; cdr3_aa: CASSPWGAGDTQYF
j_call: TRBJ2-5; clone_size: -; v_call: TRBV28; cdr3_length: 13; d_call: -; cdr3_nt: TGTGCCAGCAGTTCGACGGACAAAGAGACCCAGTACTTC; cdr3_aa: CASSSTDKETQYF
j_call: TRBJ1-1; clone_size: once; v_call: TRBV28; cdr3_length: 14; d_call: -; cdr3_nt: TGTGCCAGCACGCGGAGGCTTATGAACACTGAAGCTTTCTTT; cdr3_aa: CASTRRLMNTEAFF
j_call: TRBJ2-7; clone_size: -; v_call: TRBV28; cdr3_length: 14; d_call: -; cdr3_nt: TGTGCCAGCAGTTTACCCGGAGGTGTGAGCGAGCAGTACTTC; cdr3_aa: CASSLPGGVSEQYF
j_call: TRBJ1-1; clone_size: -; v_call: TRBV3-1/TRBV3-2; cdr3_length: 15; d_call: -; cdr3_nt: TGTGCCAGCAGCCAAGACAGAATCATGAACACTGAAGCTTTCTTT; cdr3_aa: CASSQDRIMNTEAFF
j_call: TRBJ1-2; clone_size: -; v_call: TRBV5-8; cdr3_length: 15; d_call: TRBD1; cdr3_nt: TGTGCCAGCAGCTTGGCCGGGACAGGGGGCTATGGCTACACCTTC; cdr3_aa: CASSLAGTGGYGYTF
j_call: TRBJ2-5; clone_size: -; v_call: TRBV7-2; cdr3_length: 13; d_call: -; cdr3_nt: TGTGCCAGCAGCTTAGCAGAACAAGAGACCCAGTACTTC; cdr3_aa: CASSLAEQETQYF
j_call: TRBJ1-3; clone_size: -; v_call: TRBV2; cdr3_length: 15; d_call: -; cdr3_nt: TGTGCCAGCAGTCACCGGGATACCGACGGAAACACCATATATTTT; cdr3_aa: CASSHRDTDGNTIYF
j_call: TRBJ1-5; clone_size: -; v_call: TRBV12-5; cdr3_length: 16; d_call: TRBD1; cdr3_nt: TGTGCTAGTGGTTTGACGGACAGGGGGCTGAATCAGCCCCAGCATTTT; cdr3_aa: CASGLTDRGLNQPQHF
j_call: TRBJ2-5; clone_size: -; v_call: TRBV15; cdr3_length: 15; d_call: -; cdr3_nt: TGTGCCACCAGCCCTAGAATCAACCAACAAGAGACCCAGTACTTC; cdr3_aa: CATSPRINQQETQYF
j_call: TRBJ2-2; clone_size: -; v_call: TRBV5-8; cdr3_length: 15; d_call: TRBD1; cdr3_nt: TGTGCCAGCAGCGAGGACAGGGTGAAAACCGGGGAGCTGTTTTTT; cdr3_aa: CASSEDRVKTGELFF
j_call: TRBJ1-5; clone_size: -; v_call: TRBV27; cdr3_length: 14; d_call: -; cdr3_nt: TGTGCCAGCAGTAATACAGGATATCCTCTGCCCCAGCATTTT; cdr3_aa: CASSNTGYPLPQHF
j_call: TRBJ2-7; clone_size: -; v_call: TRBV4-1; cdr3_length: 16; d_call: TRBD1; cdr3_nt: TGCGCCAGCAGCCCCGGACAGGGGCCTGGAGGGTACGAGCAGTACTTC; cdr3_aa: CASSPGQGPGGYEQYF
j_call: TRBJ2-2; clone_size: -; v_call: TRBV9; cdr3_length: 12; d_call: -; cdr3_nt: TGTGCCAGCAGCGGTAACACCGGGGAGCTGTTTTTT; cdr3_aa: CASSGNTGELFF
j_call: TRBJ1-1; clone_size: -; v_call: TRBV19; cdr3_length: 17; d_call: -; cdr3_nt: TGTGCCAGTAGTAAAATCCCCTCCGGACAGCTGAACACTGAAGCTTTCTTT; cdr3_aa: CASSKIPSGQLNTEAFF
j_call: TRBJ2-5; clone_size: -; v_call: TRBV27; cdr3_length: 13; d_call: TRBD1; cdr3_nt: TGTGCCAGCAGCCCTCAGGGACAGCGGACCCAGTACTTC; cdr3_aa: CASSPQGQRTQYF
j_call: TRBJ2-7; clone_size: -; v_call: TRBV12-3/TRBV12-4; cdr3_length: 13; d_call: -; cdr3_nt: TGTGCCAGCAGATTCCTACAGGGCTACGAGCAGTACTTC; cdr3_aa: CASRFLQGYEQYF
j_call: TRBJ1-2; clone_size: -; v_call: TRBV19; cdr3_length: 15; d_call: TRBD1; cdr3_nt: TGTGCCAGTCAAAGAGGGACAGGGGGGCACTATGGCTACACCTTC; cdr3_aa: CASQRGTGGHYGYTF
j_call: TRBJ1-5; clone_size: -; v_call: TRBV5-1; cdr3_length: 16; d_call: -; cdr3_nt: TGCGCCAGCAGCTTGGGGGGGAGCGCGGGCAATCAGCCCCAGCATTTT; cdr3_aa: CASSLGGSAGNQPQHF
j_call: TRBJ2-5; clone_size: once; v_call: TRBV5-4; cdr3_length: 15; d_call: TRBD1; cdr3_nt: TGTGCCAGCAGCTTGGGGGGACAGGTGCAAGAGACCCAGTACTTC; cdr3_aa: CASSLGGQVQETQYF
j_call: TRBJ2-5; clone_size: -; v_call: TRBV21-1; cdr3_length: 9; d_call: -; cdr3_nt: TGTGGCGCGGGAAAGGCCCAGTACTTC; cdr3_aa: CGAGKAQYF
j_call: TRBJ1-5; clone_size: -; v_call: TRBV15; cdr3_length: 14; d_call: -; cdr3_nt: TGTGCCACCAGCTTAGGAGGGAGCAATCAGCCCCAGCATTTT; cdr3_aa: CATSLGGSNQPQHF
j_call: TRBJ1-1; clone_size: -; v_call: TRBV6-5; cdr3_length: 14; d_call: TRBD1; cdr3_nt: TGTGCCAGCAGCCAGACAGGGGTTGGCACTGAAGCTTTCTTT; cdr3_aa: CASSQTGVGTEAFF
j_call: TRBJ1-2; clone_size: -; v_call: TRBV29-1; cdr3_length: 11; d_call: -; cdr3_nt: TGCAGCGGCGGGAAGATTGGAGGCTACACCTTC; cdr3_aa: CSGGKIGGYTF
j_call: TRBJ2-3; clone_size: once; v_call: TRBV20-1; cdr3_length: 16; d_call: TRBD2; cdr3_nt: TGCAGTGCTAGTTTACTAGCGGGAGGTAACACAGATACGCAGTATTTT; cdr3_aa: CSASLLAGGNTDTQYF
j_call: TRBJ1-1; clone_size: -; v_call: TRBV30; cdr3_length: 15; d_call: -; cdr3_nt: TGTGCCTGGAGTTCTTCCAGGGTCCTGGGGACTGAAGCTTTCTTT; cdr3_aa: CAWSSSRVLGTEAFF
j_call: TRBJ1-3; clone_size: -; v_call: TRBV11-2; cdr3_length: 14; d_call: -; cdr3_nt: TGTGCCAGCAGCTTACCGAACTCTGGAAACACCATATATTTT; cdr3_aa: CASSLPNSGNTIYF
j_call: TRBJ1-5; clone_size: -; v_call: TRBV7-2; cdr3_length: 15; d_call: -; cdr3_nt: TGTGCCAGCAGCTTAGCCTCGGGACAAAACCAGCCCCAGCATTTT; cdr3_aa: CASSLASGQNQPQHF
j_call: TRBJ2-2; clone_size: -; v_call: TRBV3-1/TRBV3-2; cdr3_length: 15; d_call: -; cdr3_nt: TGTGCCAGCAGCCAAGCGTGGGGGGGCGGCGGGGAGCTGTTTTTT; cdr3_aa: CASSQAWGGGGELFF
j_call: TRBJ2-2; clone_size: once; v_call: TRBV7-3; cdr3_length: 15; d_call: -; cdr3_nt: TGTGCCAGCAGCTTATGGGCAGGGGAGGCCGGGGAGCTGTTTTTT; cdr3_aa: CASSLWAGEAGELFF
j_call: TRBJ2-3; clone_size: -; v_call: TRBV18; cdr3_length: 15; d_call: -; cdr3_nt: TGTGCCAGCTCACCACGGGGGGGCTCCACAGATACGCAGTATTTT; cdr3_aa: CASSPRGGSTDTQYF
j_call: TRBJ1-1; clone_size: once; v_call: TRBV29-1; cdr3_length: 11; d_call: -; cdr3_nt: TGCAGCGTTGAGCGCTGGGCTGAAGCTTTCTTT; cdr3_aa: CSVERWAEAFF
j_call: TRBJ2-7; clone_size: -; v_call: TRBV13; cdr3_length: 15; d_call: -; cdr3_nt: TGTGCCAGCAGCTTAGGCGGACAGAAGTCCTACGAGCAGTACTTC; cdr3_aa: CASSLGGQKSYEQYF
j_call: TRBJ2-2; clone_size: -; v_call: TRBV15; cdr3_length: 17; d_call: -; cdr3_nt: TGTGCCACCAGCAGAGATCTGGGGATCGGTGGCACCGGGGAGCTGTTTTTT; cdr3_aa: CATSRDLGIGGTGELFF
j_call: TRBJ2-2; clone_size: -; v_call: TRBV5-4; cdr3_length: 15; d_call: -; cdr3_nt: TGTGCCAGCAGCCAGGGCGGTGGGAACACCGGGGAGCTGTTTTTT; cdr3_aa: CASSQGGGNTGELFF